This T cell receptor (beta chain) came from a study of T cell changes during pregnancy in multiple sclerosis. TCRdb's copy holds only in-frame clones and misses some; the assay was immunoSEQ multiplex PCR. Altogether under 70,000 clones are present, approximately 92% being singletons, with the ten largest covering about 0.6%. CDR1 SGHTA and CDR2 FQGNSA come from the germline V gene. Trimming cost V 5 bases and J 3 bases; bases outside gene matches: 5. The CDR3 covers 16 residues. The sequence was collected from a female donor with multiple sclerosis, enrolled in a pregnancy study. The starting material was CD4+ T cells from peripheral blood mononuclear cells, obtained after pregnancy. This rearrangement joins TRBV7-2 to TRBJ2-3, with 13 bases aligning to TRBD2. CDR3: CASSRTSGGKTDTQYF. The CDR3 DNA is TGTGCCAGCAGCCGGACTAGCGGGGGTAAAACAGATACGCAGTATTTT.